The following is a T cell receptor beta chain sequence with its context. There is no known antigen for this receptor. No clone much larger than this one lies a single base away; base qualities are absent. This record comes from a study of blood T cell repertoires in COVID-19 (TCRdb year 2020). With respect to the entire study: The collaborator samples originated in the United States, Italy and Spain and spanned the acute and convalescent phases of COVID-19. Subjects who had been exposed to COVID-19, were actively infected with it, or had recovered from it provided the deeply sampled blood TCRbeta repertoires that made up the dataset. The repertoires were made available in a free public database intended to serve as a resource for research on the immune response to SARS-CoV-2. The material from the prospective study consisted of cDNA or gDNA derived from T cells, B-cell-depleted T cells, or PBMCs. Nearly every sample came with metadata listing a de-identified subject ID, COVID-19 status, age in years and sex. HLA class I and class II types, where available, came from metadata supplied by the sample provider rather than from assay-based typing. Samples were obtained from the ongoing ImmuneRACE study (first 160 participants) and from over 1,000 subjects provided by 6 global collaborators.

The CDR3 starts with the cysteine, ends with the phenylalanine, and has 14 residues. Solely the CDR3 DNA is kept, with 42 bases framed from the first base. V and J are truncated by 5 bases and 11 bases respectively, leaving an intervening sequence of 22 bases. CDR1 and CDR2 are drawn from the germline V gene: SGDLS, YYNGEE. Collaborating institutions collected whole blood in K2EDTA tubes following their own protocols. For TCRbeta analysis, collaborators shipped samples in one of three forms: frozen whole blood, isolated PBMCs, or DNA extracted from either of those sample types. TCRbeta CDR3 regions were amplified from genomic DNA using the immunoSEQ Assay, a bias-controlled multiplex PCR. As for how the authors treated the data: The number of nucleated cells in each sample was estimated from the amplification of reference gene primers within the assay. To quantify the absolute abundance of each unique TCRbeta CDR3 rearrangement, sequence reads were collapsed and filtered. For each sample, productive Simpson clonality was calculated as the square root of Simpson's diversity index over productive rearrangements. The table was pulled from immuneACCESS by TCRdb, which kept in-frame rearrangements only. Such tables lose some clones; where checked, under half of the loss comes from unresolved V genes, and the rest has no known cause. The V and J calls and clone size come from that table; D and trimming were worked out from the DNA. The sample table holds 300,000 to 400,000 clones, of which approximately 85% were seen once. Of the sample, 7.2% is held by the ten largest clones.

The study at large found these results: Clinical and demographic metadata were provided uncurated, with the amount varying by source and participant.

Recombination connected TRBV9 to TRBJ1-1; a tentative D call is TRBD1 (5 bases match). The source of this sequence is a human donor in a cohort sampled during active COVID-19. The sequencing input was peripheral blood. At the DNA level, the sequence is TGTGCCAGCAGTCTTCAGGGTAATTACGTCTCGGCTTTCTTT. It is translated as CASSLQGNYVSAFF.